This paragraph covers one TCR beta chain sequence. Its antigen is undetermined. This may be a read error, as it is one base from a much larger clone. This specimen comes from a study of regulatory T cells in long-lasting Graves disease. General study results and limits: Newly diagnosed disease favored TRBV20-1 and TRBJ2-1 over persistent disease.

This CDR3 has 13 residues. Germline values: CDR1 SGHAT, CDR2 FQNNGV. iRepertoire HTBI primers and Arm-PCR of CDR3 regions built TCR beta libraries. TCRdb analysed the multiplex PCR reads with MiXCR anew, one entry per CDR3 protein. In the table there are approximately 690,000 distinct CDR3 sequences, 30% of which are singletons. Time point: persistent/refractory GD, antithyroid drugs over 5 years with positive TRAb. After RNA was extracted from PBMCs, the TCR library was made from it. The authors diagnosed Graves' disease using American Thyroid Association guidelines. The chain couples TRBV11-2 to TRBJ1-5, with no clear D. The TCR comes from a female donor with Graves disease. The material was peripheral blood mononuclear cells (PBMCs), obtained when the disease was refractory, from a patient treated with antithyroid drugs. This chain's CDR3 is CASSLGYNRPQHF. The CDR3 DNA follows: TGTGCCAGCAGCTTAGGTTACAATCGGCCCCAGCATTTT. Supplemented by reference TRBV11-2 and TRBJ1-5, the full variable domain reads EAGVAQSPRYKIIEKRQSVAFWCNPISGHATLYWYQQILGQGPKLLIQFQNNGVVDDSQLPKDRFSAERLKGVDSTLKIQPAKLEDSAVYLCASSLGYNRPQHFGDGTRLSIL.